This T cell receptor beta chain was captured by sequencing in a study of blood T cell repertoires in COVID-19. Study information: Sources were T cells, B-cell-depleted T cells, or PBMCs; the material itself was cDNA or gDNA.

This table comes from immunoSEQ multiplex PCR, and its TCRdb copy is limited to in-frame clones, with some not included. The profile shows approximately 200,000 clones, roughly four fifths of them singletons. The germline V gene encodes CDR1 SGDLS and CDR2 YYNGEE. The V and J ends lost 0 bases and 8 bases respectively, with 11 bases between them. The CDR3 sequence is 14 residues long. The source is a woman aged 50 to 60 with acute or convalescent COVID-19. The genes are TRBV9 and TRBJ1-4; a weak D match, TRBD1 (5 bases). Sequencing input: peripheral blood. DNA of the CDR3: TGTGCCAGCAGCGTAGAAGGGGTAGGGGAAAAACTGTTTTTT. Its translation: CASSVEGVGEKLFF.